Given below is one T cell receptor (beta chain) in context. In the authors' workflow: It was from reference gene primer amplification that nucleated cell counts were estimated. Clones were read by immunoSEQ multiplex PCR, and TCRdb kept only the in-frame ones, dropping some. V, J and clone size are taken as reported in that table, and D and trimming were inferred from the DNA itself. The top ten clones hold about 5% of a sample with a few hundred thousand clones, under 85% of them seen once. This sample is part of a study of blood T cell repertoires in COVID-19. The germline gives CDR1 SGHDN, CDR2 FVKESK. The CDR3 totals 15 residues. The V and J ends lost 5 bases and 0 bases respectively, with 10 bases between them.

The rearrangement uses TRBV14 and TRBJ2-2; the D gene is possibly TRBD1 (6 bases). Sequenced material: PBMCs or T cells enriched from blood (not recorded which). This TCR was sampled from a woman in her 50s who had recovered from COVID-19. DNA of the CDR3: TGTGCCAGCAGCATGACAGGACCGAACACCGGGGAGCTGTTTTTT. It translates to CASSMTGPNTGELFF.